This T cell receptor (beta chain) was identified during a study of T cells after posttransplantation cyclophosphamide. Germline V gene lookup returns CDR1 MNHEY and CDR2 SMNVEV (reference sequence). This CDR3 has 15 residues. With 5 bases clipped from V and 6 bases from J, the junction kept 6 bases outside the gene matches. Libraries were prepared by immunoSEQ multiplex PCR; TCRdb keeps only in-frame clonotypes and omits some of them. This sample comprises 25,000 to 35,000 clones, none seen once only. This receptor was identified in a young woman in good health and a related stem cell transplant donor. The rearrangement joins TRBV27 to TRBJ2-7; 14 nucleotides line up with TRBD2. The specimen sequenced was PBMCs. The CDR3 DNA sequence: TGTGCCAGCAGTCAGACTAGCGGGGGGGCCGGCGAGCAGTACTTC. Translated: CASSQTSGGAGEQYF.